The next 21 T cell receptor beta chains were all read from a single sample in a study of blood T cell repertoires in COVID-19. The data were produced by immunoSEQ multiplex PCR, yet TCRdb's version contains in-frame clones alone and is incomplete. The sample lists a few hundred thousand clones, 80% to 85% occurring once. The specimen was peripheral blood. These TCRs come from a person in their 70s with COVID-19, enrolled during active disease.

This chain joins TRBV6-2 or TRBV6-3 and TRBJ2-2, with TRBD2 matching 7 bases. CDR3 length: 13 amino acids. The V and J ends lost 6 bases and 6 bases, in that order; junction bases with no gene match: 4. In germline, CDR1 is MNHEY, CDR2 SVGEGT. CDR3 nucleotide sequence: TGTGCCAGCAGCTCCCGGGGGGCCGGGGAGCTGTTTTTT. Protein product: CASSSRGAGELFF.

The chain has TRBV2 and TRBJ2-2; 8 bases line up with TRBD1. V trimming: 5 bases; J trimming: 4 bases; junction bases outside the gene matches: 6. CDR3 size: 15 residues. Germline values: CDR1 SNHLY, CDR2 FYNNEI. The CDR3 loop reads CASSKDRVGTGELFF. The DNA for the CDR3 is TGTGCCAGCAGTAAGGACAGGGTCGGCACCGGGGAGCTGTTTTTT.

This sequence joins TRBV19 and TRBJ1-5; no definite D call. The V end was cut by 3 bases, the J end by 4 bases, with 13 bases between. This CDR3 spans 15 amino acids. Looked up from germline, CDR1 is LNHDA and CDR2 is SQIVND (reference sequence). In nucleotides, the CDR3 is TGTGCCAGTAGTATTTCGGCGGCAAAAAATCAGCCCCAGCATTTT. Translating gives CASSISAAKNQPQHF.

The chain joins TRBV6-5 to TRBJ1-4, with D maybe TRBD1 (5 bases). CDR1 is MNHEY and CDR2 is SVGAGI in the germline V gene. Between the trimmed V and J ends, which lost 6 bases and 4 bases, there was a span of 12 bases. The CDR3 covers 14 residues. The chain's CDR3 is CASRRRGGNEKLFF. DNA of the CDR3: TGTGCCAGCAGGCGGAGGGGCGGTAATGAAAAACTGTTTTTT.

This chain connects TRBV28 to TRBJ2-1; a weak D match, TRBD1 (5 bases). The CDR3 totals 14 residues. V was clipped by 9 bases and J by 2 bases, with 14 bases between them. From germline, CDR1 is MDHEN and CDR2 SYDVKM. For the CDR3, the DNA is TGTGCCAGTTCCAGGGTAAATACCTACAATGAGCAGTTCTTC. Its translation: CASSRVNTYNEQFF.

CDR3 residues: CASSLDPGYTGELFF. The DNA for the CDR3 is TGTGCCAGCAGCTTGGACCCAGGGTACACCGGGGAGCTGTTTTTT. J is TRBJ2-2 and V is TRBV13, with D perhaps TRBD1 (5 bases). This CDR3 region has 15 residues. V was trimmed by 3 bases and J by 3 bases, leaving 11 bases between them. Germline CDR1 is PRHDT and CDR2 is FYEKMQ (reference sequence). The entire variable domain, with the rest obtained from reference TRBV13 and TRBJ2-2, is as follows: AAGVIQSPRHLIKEKRETATLKCYPIPRHDTVYWYQQGPGQDPQFLISFYEKMQSDKGSIPDRFSAQQFSDYHSELNMSSLELGDSALYFCASSLDPGYTGELFFGEGSRLTVL.

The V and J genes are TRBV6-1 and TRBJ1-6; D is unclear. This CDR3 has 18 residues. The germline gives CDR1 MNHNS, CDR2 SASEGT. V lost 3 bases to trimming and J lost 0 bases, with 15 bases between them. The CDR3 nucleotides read TGTGCCAGCAGTGAGATTGGTATGCGGAGCTCCTATAATTCACCCCTCCACTTT. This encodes CASSEIGMRSSYNSPLHF.

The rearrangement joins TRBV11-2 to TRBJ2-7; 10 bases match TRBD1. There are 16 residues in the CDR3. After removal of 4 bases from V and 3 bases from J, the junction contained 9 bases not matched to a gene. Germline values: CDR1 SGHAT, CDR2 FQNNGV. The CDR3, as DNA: TGTGCCAGCAGCTCCGCCCGGACAGGGGGTCTCTACGAGCAGTACTTC. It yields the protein CASSSARTGGLYEQYF.

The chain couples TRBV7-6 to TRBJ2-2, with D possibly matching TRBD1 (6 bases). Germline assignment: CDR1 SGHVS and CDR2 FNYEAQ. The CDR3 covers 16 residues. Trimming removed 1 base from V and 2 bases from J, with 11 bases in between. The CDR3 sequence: CASSLVTGRNTGELFF. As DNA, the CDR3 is TGTGCCAGCAGCTTAGTAACAGGGCGTAACACCGGGGAGCTGTTTTTT.

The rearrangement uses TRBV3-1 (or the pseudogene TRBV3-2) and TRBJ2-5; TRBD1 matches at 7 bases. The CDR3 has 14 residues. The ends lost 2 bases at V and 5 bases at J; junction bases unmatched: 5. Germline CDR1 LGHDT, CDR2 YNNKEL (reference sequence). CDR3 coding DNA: TGTGCCAGCAGCCAAAGACAGGGTTGGGAGACCCAGTACTTC. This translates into CASSQRQGWETQYF.

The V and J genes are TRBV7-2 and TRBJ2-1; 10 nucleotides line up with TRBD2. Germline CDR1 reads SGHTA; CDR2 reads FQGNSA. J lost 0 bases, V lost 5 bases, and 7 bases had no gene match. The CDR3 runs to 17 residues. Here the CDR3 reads CASSAPGLASSYNEQFF. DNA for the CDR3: TGTGCCAGCAGCGCACCGGGACTAGCGTCCTCCTACAATGAGCAGTTCTTC.

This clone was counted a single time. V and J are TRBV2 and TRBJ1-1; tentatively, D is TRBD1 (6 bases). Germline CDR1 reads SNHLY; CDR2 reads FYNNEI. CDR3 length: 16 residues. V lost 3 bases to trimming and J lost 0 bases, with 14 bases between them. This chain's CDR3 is CASSERTVMMNTEAFF. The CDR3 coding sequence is TGTGCCAGCAGTGAGCGGACAGTTATGATGAACACTGAAGCTTTCTTT.

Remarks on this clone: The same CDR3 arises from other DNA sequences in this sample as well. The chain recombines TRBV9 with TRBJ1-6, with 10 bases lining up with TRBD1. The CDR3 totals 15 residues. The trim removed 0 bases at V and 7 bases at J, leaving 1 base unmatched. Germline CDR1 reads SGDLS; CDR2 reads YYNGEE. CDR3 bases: TGTGCCAGCAGCGTAGCGGGACAGGGGAATTCACCCCTCCACTTT. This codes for CASSVAGQGNSPLHF.

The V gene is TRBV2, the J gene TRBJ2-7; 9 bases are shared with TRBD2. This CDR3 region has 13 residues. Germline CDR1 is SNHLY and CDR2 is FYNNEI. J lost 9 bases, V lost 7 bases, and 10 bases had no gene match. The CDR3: CASISSGETSQYF. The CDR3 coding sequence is TGTGCCAGCATCTCTAGCGGGGAAACCTCGCAGTACTTC.

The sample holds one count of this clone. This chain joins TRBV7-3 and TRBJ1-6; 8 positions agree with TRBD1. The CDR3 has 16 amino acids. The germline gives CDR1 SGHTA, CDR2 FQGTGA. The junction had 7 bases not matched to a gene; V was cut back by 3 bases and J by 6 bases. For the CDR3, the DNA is TGTGCCAGCAGCTTCACAGGGGGATCGAGTAATTCACCCCTCCACTTT. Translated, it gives CASSFTGGSSNSPLHF.

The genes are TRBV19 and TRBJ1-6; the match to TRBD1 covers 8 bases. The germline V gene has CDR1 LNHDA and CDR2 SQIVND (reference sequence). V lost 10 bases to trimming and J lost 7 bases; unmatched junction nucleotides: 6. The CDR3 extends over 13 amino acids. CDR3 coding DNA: TGTGCCATTGGGGACAGGCAAAATTCACCCCTCCACTTT. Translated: CAIGDRQNSPLHF.

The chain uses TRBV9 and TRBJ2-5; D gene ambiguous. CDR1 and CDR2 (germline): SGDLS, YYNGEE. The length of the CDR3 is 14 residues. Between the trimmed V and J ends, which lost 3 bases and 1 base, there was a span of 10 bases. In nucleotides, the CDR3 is TGTGCCAGCAGCGCAGGTTTAAGCCAAGAGACCCAGTACTTC. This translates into CASSAGLSQETQYF.

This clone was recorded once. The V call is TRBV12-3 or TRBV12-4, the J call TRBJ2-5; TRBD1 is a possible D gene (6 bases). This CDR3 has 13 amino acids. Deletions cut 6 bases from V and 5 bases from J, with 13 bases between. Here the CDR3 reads CASRGQGQETQYF. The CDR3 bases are TGTGCCAGCAGGGGTCAGGGGCAGGAGACCCAGTACTTC.

CDR3 region: CASSLSGLNTEAFF. CDR3 nucleotide sequence: TGCGCCAGCAGCTTGTCAGGGTTGAACACTGAAGCTTTCTTT. The V call is TRBV5-1, the J call TRBJ1-1; D is possibly TRBD1 (5 bases). V was pared by 1 base and J by 0 bases, with 7 bases between. Germline V CDR1 and CDR2: SGHRS, YFSETQ. The CDR3 is 14 residues long.

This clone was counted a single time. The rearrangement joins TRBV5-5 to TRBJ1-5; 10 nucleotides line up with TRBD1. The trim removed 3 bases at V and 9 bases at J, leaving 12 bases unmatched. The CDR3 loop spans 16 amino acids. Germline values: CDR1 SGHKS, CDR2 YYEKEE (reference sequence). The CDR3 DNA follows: TGTGCCAGCAGCTCCTACGGGACAGGGGACTTCGGGCCCCAGCATTTT. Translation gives CASSSYGTGDFGPQHF.

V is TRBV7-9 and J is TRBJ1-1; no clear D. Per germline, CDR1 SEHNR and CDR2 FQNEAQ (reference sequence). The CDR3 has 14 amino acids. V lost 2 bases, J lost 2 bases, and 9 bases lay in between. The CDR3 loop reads CASSLSGSNTEAFF. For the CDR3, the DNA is TGTGCCAGCAGCTTAAGCGGTTCAAACACTGAAGCTTTCTTT. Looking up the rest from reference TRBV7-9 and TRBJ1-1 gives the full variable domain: DTGVSQNPRHKITKRGQNVTFRCDPISEHNRLYWYRQTLGQGPEFLTYFQNEAQLEKSRLLSDRFSAERPKGSFSTLEIQRTEQGDSAMYLCASSLSGSNTEAFFGQGTRLTVV.